Listed here is a single T cell receptor (beta chain). Its antigen is unidentified. This sample was taken from a study of cytomegalovirus exposure and HLA in healthy donors. Study overall: In an earlier analysis, 90 million to 130 million unique TCR beta sequences were found from about 179 million T cells.

The PCR employed 60 Vbeta primers together with 13 Jbeta primers. Only in-frame clones appear in the TCRdb table, and some are missing; sequencing was by immunoSEQ multiplex PCR. The data show around 250,000 clones, with 80% to 85% seen just once and about 8% held by the top ten. Trimming pared 7 bases from V and 4 bases from J, leaving 5 bases between. The length of the CDR3 is 11 residues. Germline CDR1 and CDR2: SNHLY and FYNNEI. Overall study findings and caveats: Sequencing depth roughly uniform across donors was assumed in presence/absence analyses. Immune exposure information comprised only CMV serostatus.

Despite likely unrecorded immune exposures, the donors were nominally healthy at the time of sampling. The chain links TRBV2 to TRBJ1-3; no reliable D call. Sequenced input: PBMCs. The origin of this receptor is a woman aged 55-70 years in good health and CMV-seropositive. The CDR3 sequence is CASMGGNTIYF. The DNA of the CDR3 is TGTGCCAGCATGGGCGGAAACACCATATATTTT.